This T cell receptor beta chain was documented in a study of Ad26.COV2.S vaccination and SARS-CoV-2 variants. Treatment: roughly 19 received Ad26.COV2.S at low or high dose, single or two shots; about 5 received placebo; per-sample allocation not given. At day 63 after the first vaccine or placebo injection, samples were drawn. J gave up 1 base and V 6 bases, and 2 bases lay outside the gene matches. The CDR3 runs to 14 residues. The V gene's germline CDR1 is MNHEY and CDR2 SVGAGI. Sequencing used immunoSEQ multiplex PCR; TCRdb keeps in-frame clones, though not all of them. This table has around 350,000 clones, more than 75% appearing once.

The chain employs TRBV6-5 and TRBJ2-2; 7 bases align to TRBD1. The sequencing used peripheral blood, collected in a trial of Ad26.COV2.S vaccine versus placebo. This sequence originates from a person between 18 and 65 years old who received the Ad26.COV2.S COVID-19 vaccine or a placebo. Written as DNA, the CDR3 is TGTGCCAGCAGCAGGGACAGGAACACCGGGGAGCTGTTTTTT. Its protein product is CASSRDRNTGELFF.